The clone carrying this T cell receptor beta chain has only one observation. Trimming took off 5 bases at V and 7 bases at J, with 12 bases between the two ends. CDR1 and CDR2 from the germline V gene are LNHDA and SQIVND (reference sequence). The CDR3 length is 13 residues. The sample originates from a study of blood T cell repertoires in COVID-19. Methods used by the authors: Amplified reference gene primers provided the basis for estimating nucleated cell counts. Using immunoSEQ multiplex PCR, the repertoire was profiled, and TCRdb retains in-frame clones only, with some absent. For V, J and clone size, that table is used; D and trimming come from the DNA. The table records roughly 260,000 clones, roughly nine tenths of them present only once.

The specimen sequenced was peripheral blood. This TCR came from a man in his sixties who had recovered from COVID-19. V usage is TRBV19 and J usage is TRBJ1-5; D is perhaps TRBD1 (6 bases). In nucleotides, the CDR3 is TGTGCCAGTAGTCGGGGGGCAAACCAGCCCCAGCATTTT. Protein sequence: CASSRGANQPQHF.